This TCR beta chain was sequenced for a study of PD-L1 blockade in urothelial cancer. Study at large: Atezolizumab 1,200 mg was given intravenously every 3 weeks, starting 2014. Each blood sample yielded a median of 141,255 T cells. General study findings and limits: The study found that durable-benefit patients expanded tumor-associated blood clones more at 3 weeks.

Regarding time point: pretreatment peripheral blood. TCRdb keeps only in-frame clones here, not all; method: immunoSEQ multiplex PCR. The sample gives approximately 79,000 clones, over 80% of which show up once; about 6.7% is in the top ten. The CDR3 runs 16 residues. From germline, CDR1 is SGHRS and CDR2 YFSETQ. To note about this clone: Its antigen remains unknown. A clone one base away is much larger, so this may be a read error.

The sequence was collected from a middle-aged man with urothelial cancer. The chain carries TRBV5-1 and TRBJ1-1; D is possibly TRBD1 (5 bases). Here the sequenced sample was PBMCs, taken around atezolizumab (anti-PD-L1) treatment. The CDR3 loop reads CVSSLGSGGSYTEAFF. In DNA form, the CDR3 reads TGCGTCAGCAGCTTGGGTTCGGGGGGTTCCTACACTGAAGCTTTCTTT.